This record concerns one T cell receptor (beta chain) sequence. Antigen: not known. The CDR3 contains 12 residues. The germline V gene encodes CDR1 SNHLY and CDR2 FYNNEI. Trimming shortened V by 3 bases and J by 7 bases, and 6 bases separated the two germline ends. Scientists amplified the TCR beta CDR3 regions from RNA transcripts. The library came from an HTBI-primed first-round RT-PCR and a second-round multiplex PCR. In TCRdb, the multiplex PCR reads were re-called with MiXCR into one record per CDR3 protein. The repertoire has about 23,000 distinct CDR3 sequences, about 50% of them found once; the top ten carry 5% to 8.5%. The sample comes from a study of Graves' ophthalmopathy and Graves' hyperthyroidism. About the research overall: Peripheral blood collection took place at initial diagnosis, before any treatment. Findings and caveats of the study: Ophthalmopathy progression cases were predicted by the model with roughly 68% sensitivity and 72% to 85% specificity. Researchers report that a 13-signature model separated ophthalmopathy from stable hyperthyroidism, posting under 90% sensitivity and roughly 80% specificity.

The V call is TRBV2, the J call TRBJ2-2, with D hard to call. The specimen was peripheral blood. This TCR was sampled from an adult woman with stable Graves' hyperthyroidism. The CDR3 coding sequence is TGTGCCAGCAGTGAGGGCTACGGGGAGCTGTTTTTT. It encodes CASSEGYGELFF. The full variable domain, in which reference TRBV2 and TRBJ2-2 provide the parts outside the CDR3, is EPEVTQTPSHQVTQMGQEVILRCVPISNHLYFYWYRQILGQKVEFLVSFYNNEISEKSEIFDDQFSVERPDGSNFTLKIRSTKLEDSAMYFCASSEGYGELFFGEGSRLTVL.